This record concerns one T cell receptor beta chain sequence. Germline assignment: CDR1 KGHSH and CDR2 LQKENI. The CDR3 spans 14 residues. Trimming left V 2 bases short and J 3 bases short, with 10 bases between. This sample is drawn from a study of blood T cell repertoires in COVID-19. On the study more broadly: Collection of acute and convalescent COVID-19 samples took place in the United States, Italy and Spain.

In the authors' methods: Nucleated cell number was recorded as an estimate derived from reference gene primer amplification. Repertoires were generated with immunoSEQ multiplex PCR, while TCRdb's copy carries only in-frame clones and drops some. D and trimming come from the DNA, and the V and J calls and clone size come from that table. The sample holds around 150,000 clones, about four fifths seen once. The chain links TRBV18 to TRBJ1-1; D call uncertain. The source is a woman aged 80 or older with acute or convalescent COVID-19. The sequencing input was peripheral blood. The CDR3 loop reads CASSPNSGYTEAFF. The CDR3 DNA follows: TGTGCCAGCTCACCAAACTCAGGTTACACTGAAGCTTTCTTT.